These 22 T cell receptor beta chains were sequenced from one sample in a study of response to subunit inactivated influenza vaccine (dated by TCRdb to the late 2010s). Library method: RT-PCR. The instrument was an Illumina HiSeq 2500. TCRdb redid the processing of the public reads, applying fastp at Q25 and MiXCR, and retained in-frame beta chains. Each CDR3 protein appears once, grouped with its most common genes and DNA. Counted in this sample were about 570,000 distinct CDR3 sequences; roughly 10% of them appeared once. The top ten clones comprise about 9.4% of the sample. This sample comprised PBMCs from blood, obtained on the day of vaccination. The receptors were gathered from a man over 45 who received an inactivated influenza vaccine. Donor details come from another sample of the same person, matched by shared clones.

This clonotype was detected only a few times. The V and J genes are TRBV7-2 and TRBJ2-5; the D gene is possibly TRBD1 (6 bases). V shed 3 bases and J shed 7 bases, with 12 bases lying between them. CDR1 and CDR2 (germline): SGHTA, FQGNSA. The CDR3 has 13 residues. The CDR3 sequence is CASSLSLQGTQYF. DNA of the CDR3: TGTGCCAGCAGCTTGTCCCTACAGGGGACCCAGTACTTC.

The chain uses TRBV6-1 and TRBJ2-1; tentatively, D is TRBD1 or TRBD2 (5 bases each). The CDR3 contains 12 residues. With 6 bases removed from V and 12 bases from J, the gap between germline ends came to 15 bases. Germline CDR1 and CDR2: MNHNS and SASEGT. The CDR3 is CASRGTERTQFF. The CDR3, as DNA: TGTGCCAGCAGGGGGACGGAGCGAACGCAGTTCTTC.

This clonotype has a handful of counts. The rearrangement links TRBV3-1 to TRBJ2-1; perhaps TRBD2 as D (5 bases). Germline V gene sequence: CDR1 LGHDT, CDR2 YNNKEL (reference sequence). The CDR3 runs to 15 residues. V lost 4 bases, J lost 5 bases, and 15 bases lay in between. The CDR3 DNA sequence: TGTGCCAGCAGCCCCAGGTCTCTCGGGGACAATGAGCAGTTCTTC. This encodes CASSPRSLGDNEQFF.

The CDR3 region is CASSLETHLYSNQPQHF. As DNA, the CDR3 is TGTGCCAGCAGCTTAGAGACCCATCTCTATAGCAATCAGCCCCAGCATTTT. This chain uses TRBV7-9 with TRBJ1-5, with D unclear. The CDR3 runs 17 residues. Trimming took off 1 base at V and 0 bases at J, with 13 bases between the two ends. The germline V gene encodes CDR1 SEHNR and CDR2 FQNEAQ (reference sequence).

This clonotype was counted between two and nine times. CDR3 in amino acids: CASSLSGPLETQYF. The CDR3 region has the DNA TGTGCCAGCAGCTTATCAGGACCTCTAGAGACCCAGTACTTC. The chain joins TRBV11-3 to TRBJ2-5; D is undetermined. The ends were cut back, 2 bases at V and 4 bases at J, with 11 bases in the middle. Germline loops: CDR1 SGHNT, CDR2 YENEEA. This CDR3 has 14 amino acids.

The V and J genes are TRBV6-1 and TRBJ2-2; 11 bases map to TRBD1. The length of the CDR3 is 17 residues. Germline V gene sequence: CDR1 MNHNS, CDR2 SASEGT. The ends lost 7 bases at V and 5 bases at J; junction bases unmatched: 12. The CDR3 spells CASISTPGQGETGELFF. The DNA of the CDR3 is TGTGCCAGCATATCGACACCGGGACAGGGGGAAACCGGGGAGCTGTTTTTT.

CDR3 sequence: CASRARTGNEQFF. The CDR3 DNA reads as TGTGCCAGCAGAGCTAGGACGGGAAATGAGCAGTTCTTC. The chain recombines TRBV2 with TRBJ2-1, with D possibly being TRBD2 (5 bases). The CDR3 sequence is 13 residues long. Germline V lookup: CDR1 SNHLY, CDR2 FYNNEI. Between the trimmed V and J ends, which lost 6 bases and 7 bases, there was a span of 13 bases. The full variable domain, with the rest looked up from reference TRBV2 and TRBJ2-1, is EPEVTQTPSHQVTQMGQEVILRCVPISNHLYFYWYRQILGQKVEFLVSFYNNEISEKSEIFDDQFSVERPDGSNFTLKIRSTKLEDSAMYFCASRARTGNEQFFGPGTRLTVL.

This clonotype was observed a few times. This chain links TRBV10-3 with TRBJ1-5, with D tentatively TRBD1 (5 bases). With 4 bases removed from V and 4 bases from J, the gap between germline ends came to 8 bases. The CDR3 has 13 residues. CDR1 and CDR2 (germline): ENHRY, SYGVKD. The CDR3 region has the DNA TGTGCCATCAGTGGTGGGGGAAATCAGCCCCAGCATTTT. Its protein is CAISGGGNQPQHF.

The V and J genes are TRBV27 and TRBJ2-6, with D tentatively TRBD1 (6 bases). This CDR3 contains 17 residues. Deletions cut 2 bases from V and 0 bases from J, with 11 bases between. From germline, CDR1 is MNHEY and CDR2 SMNVEV (reference sequence). CDR3 DNA: TGTGCCAGCAGTTTAGACAGGACAAGCTCTGGGGCCAACGTCCTGACTTTC. Residues: CASSLDRTSSGANVLTF.

This clonotype was seen at least ten times. The rearrangement uses TRBV12-3 or TRBV12-4 and TRBJ1-1; no definite D call. Trimming cost V 1 base and J 7 bases, with 13 bases left between them. The CDR3 contains 14 residues. The chain's CDR3 is CASSLDGRKGEAFF. The CDR3 DNA follows: TGTGCCAGCAGTTTAGATGGGCGTAAGGGTGAAGCTTTCTTT.

The rearrangement joins TRBV4-1 to TRBJ2-1, with 8 bases aligning to TRBD2. With 0 bases clipped from V and 6 bases from J, the junction kept 7 bases outside the gene matches. The CDR3 has 16 residues. Germline lookup yields CDR1 MGHRA and CDR2 YSYEKL. In nucleotides, the CDR3 is TGCGCCAGCAGCCAAGATGCGACTAGCGTTCTCAATGAGCAGTTCTTC. The encoded protein is CASSQDATSVLNEQFF.

This clonotype has only a few counts. The chain combines TRBV5-1 with TRBJ1-2; TRBD1 aligns across 12 bases. The J segment lost 7 bases and the V segment lost 4 bases, leaving 8 bases of the junction unmatched. The CDR3 runs 15 residues. Germline values: CDR1 SGHRS, CDR2 YFSETQ. The CDR3 DNA reads TGCGCCAGCAGCCCACTGGGACAGGGGGCTCGTGGCTACACCTTC. Its translation is CASSPLGQGARGYTF.

This clonotype was picked up a small number of times. The chain couples TRBV20-1 to TRBJ2-3; D unresolved. Trimming removed 6 bases from V and 3 bases from J, with 10 bases in between. The germline V gene has CDR1 DFQATT and CDR2 SNEGSKA (reference sequence). CDR3 size: 12 residues. In DNA form, the CDR3 reads TGCAGTGCCCGGGCGCAGACAGATACGCAGTATTTT. It codes for CSARAQTDTQYF.

V gene TRBV12-3 or TRBV12-4 combines with J gene TRBJ1-4, with TRBD1 as a possible D gene (5 bases). The CDR3 loop spans 14 amino acids. Trimming removed 0 bases from V and 12 bases from J, with 14 bases in between. The CDR3 here is CASSLARGWGELFF. The CDR3 region has the DNA TGTGCCAGCAGTTTAGCGCGGGGCTGGGGAGAACTGTTTTTT.

A few counts support this clonotype. The chain is built from TRBV5-6 and TRBJ2-3; TRBD2 matches 9 bases. V dropped 0 bases and J dropped 4; count of bases not matched to a gene: 15. The CDR3 is made up of 19 amino acids. Germline-derived CDR1 and CDR2 are SGHDT and YYEEEE. CDR3 residues: CASSLELVLRGGPADTQYF. DNA of the CDR3: TGTGCCAGCAGCTTGGAATTGGTTCTGCGGGGGGGCCCCGCAGATACGCAGTATTTT.

This clonotype has only a few counts. The chain carries TRBV7-2 and TRBJ2-5; the D is unclear. This CDR3 has 13 residues. Trimming cost V 4 bases and J 2 bases, with 8 bases left between them. Germline V gene sequence: CDR1 SGHTA, CDR2 FQGNSA. CDR3 in amino acids: CASSSLEQETQYF. The CDR3 DNA follows: TGTGCCAGCAGCTCCCTAGAACAAGAGACCCAGTACTTC.

This clonotype was observed a handful of times. J is TRBJ1-6 and V is TRBV12-3 or TRBV12-4, with D possibly matching TRBD1 (5 bases). Trimming removed 2 bases at V and 7 bases at J, with 15 bases between. CDR3 length: 16 residues. CDR3 in DNA: TGTGCCAGCAGTTTATATACGAGGGGTTTAAATTCACCCCTCCACTTT. The encoded protein is CASSLYTRGLNSPLHF.

In its sample, this clonotype was seen a few times. The V and J genes are TRBV9 and TRBJ2-1; D is possibly TRBD1 or TRBD2 (5 bases each). The V end was cut by 2 bases, the J end by 3 bases, with 27 bases between. The CDR3 is made up of 20 amino acids. Germline assignment: CDR1 SGDLS and CDR2 YYNGEE. The CDR3 bases are TGTGCCAGCAGCGTTTTTACGGGACGTCGCATCCCCCTCTACTACAATGAGCAGTTCTTC. It yields the protein CASSVFTGRRIPLYYNEQFF. The full variable domain, with the rest looked up from reference TRBV9 and TRBJ2-1, is DSGVTQTPKHLITATGQRVTLRCSPRSGDLSVYWYQQSLDQGLQFLIQYYNGEERAKGNILERFSAQQFPDLHSELNLSSLELGDSALYFCASSVFTGRRIPLYYNEQFFGPGTRLTVL.

The genes are TRBV10-2 and TRBJ2-3; D remains ambiguous. CDR1 is WSHSY and CDR2 is SAAADI in the germline V gene. Trimming took 3 bases from V and 3 from J, leaving 7 bases between them. The CDR3 covers 13 residues. CDR3 DNA: TGCGCCAGCAGTGATCAGGATACAGATACGCAGTATTTT. Its translation: CASSDQDTDTQYF.

This clonotype was detected a few times. The chain carries TRBV18 and TRBJ2-1; D is unclear. Between the trimmed V and J ends, which lost 0 bases and 8 bases, there was a span of 8 bases. Germline CDR1 and CDR2: KGHSH and LQKENI. The CDR3 runs to 13 residues. The CDR3 protein is CASSPPIADEQFF. CDR3 nucleotides: TGTGCCAGCTCACCACCCATCGCGGATGAGCAGTTCTTC.

This clonotype came up many times. The genes are TRBV5-1 and TRBJ2-5; D uncertain. Germline assignment: CDR1 SGHRS and CDR2 YFSETQ. Trimming took off 0 bases at V and 4 bases at J, with 10 bases between the two ends. The CDR3 loop spans 14 amino acids. The CDR3 sequence: CASSLDQPRETQYF. The CDR3 nucleotides are TGCGCCAGCAGCTTGGATCAGCCCCGAGAGACCCAGTACTTC.

The genes are TRBV25-1 and TRBJ2-7; 8 nucleotides agree with TRBD1. The CDR3 covers 14 residues. The V gene end was trimmed by 3 bases and the J gene end by 1 base; junction bases not matched to a gene: 2. Per the germline V gene, CDR1 is MGHDK and CDR2 is SYGVNS. The CDR3 spells CASSDHRGSYEQYF. CDR3 DNA sequence: TGTGCCAGCAGTGACCACAGGGGGTCCTACGAGCAGTACTTC.